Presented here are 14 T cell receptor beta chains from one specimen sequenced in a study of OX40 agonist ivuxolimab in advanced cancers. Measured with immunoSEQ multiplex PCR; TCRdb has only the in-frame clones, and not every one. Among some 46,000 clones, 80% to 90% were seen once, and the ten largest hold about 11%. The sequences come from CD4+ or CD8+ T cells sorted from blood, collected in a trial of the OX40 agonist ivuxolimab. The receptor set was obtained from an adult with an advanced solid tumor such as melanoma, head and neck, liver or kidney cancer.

CDR3 DNA: TGCGCCAGCAGCTTGACACCCGGTGACATTTCTGGCTACACCTTC. This sequence encodes CASSLTPGDISGYTF. The gene calls are TRBV5-1 and TRBJ1-2; D gene unclear. The CDR3 loop spans 15 amino acids. Trimming took off 1 base at V and 7 bases at J, with 17 bases between the two ends. The V gene's germline CDR1 is SGHRS and CDR2 YFSETQ.

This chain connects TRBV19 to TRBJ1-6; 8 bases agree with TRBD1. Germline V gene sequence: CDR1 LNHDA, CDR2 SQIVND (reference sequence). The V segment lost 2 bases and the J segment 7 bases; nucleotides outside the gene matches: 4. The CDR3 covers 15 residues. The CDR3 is CASSITGGLNSPLHF. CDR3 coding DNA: TGTGCCAGTAGTATAACAGGGGGATTGAATTCACCCCTCCACTTT.

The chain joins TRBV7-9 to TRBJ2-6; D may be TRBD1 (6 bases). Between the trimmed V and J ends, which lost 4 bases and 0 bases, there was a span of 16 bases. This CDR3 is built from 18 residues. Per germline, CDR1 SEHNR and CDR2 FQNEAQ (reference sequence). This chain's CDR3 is CASSSRTEKISGANVLTF. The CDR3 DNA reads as TGTGCCAGCAGCTCTAGGACAGAGAAAATCTCTGGGGCCAACGTCCTGACTTTC. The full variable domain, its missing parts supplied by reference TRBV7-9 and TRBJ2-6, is DTGVSQNPRHKITKRGQNVTFRCDPISEHNRLYWYRQTLGQGPEFLTYFQNEAQLEKSRLLSDRFSAERPKGSFSTLEIQRTEQGDSAMYLCASSSRTEKISGANVLTFGAGSRLTVL.

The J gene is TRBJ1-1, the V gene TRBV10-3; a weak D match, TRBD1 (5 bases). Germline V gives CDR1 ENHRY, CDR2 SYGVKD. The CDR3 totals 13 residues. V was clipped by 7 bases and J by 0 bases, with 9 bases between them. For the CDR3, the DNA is TGTGCCATCACCGGGACGGTGAACACTGAAGCTTTCTTT. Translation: CAITGTVNTEAFF.

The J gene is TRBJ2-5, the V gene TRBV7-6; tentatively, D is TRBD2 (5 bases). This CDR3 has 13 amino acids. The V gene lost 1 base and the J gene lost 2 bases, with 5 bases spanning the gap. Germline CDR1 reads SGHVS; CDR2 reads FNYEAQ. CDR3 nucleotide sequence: TGTGCCAGCAGCTTAGGGAGGCAAGAGACCCAGTACTTC. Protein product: CASSLGRQETQYF.

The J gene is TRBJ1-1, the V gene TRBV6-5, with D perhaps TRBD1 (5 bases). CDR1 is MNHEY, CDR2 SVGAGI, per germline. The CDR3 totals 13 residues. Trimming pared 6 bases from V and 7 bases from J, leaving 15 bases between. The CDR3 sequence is CASSFPDSFEAFF. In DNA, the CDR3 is TGTGCCAGCAGCTTTCCTGACAGCTTTGAAGCTTTCTTT.

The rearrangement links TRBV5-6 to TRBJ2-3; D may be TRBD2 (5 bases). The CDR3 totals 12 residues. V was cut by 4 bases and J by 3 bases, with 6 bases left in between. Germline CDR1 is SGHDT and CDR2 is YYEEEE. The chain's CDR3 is CASSPGTDTQYF. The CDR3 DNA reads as TGTGCCAGCAGCCCGGGGACAGATACGCAGTATTTT.

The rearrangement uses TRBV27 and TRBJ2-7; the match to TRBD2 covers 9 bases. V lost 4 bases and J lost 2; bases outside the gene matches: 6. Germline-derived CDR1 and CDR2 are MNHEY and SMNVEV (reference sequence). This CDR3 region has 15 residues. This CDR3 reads CASSYSGSNPYEQYF. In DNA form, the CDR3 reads TGTGCCAGCAGTTATAGCGGGAGTAACCCCTACGAGCAGTACTTC.

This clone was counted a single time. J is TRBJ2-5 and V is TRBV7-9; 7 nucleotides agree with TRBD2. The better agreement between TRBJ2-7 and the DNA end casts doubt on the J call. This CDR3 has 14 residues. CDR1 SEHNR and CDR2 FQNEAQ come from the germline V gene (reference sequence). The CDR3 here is CASSLVGGNYEQYF. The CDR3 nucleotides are TGTGCCAGCAGCTTAGTCGGGGGGAACTACGAGCAGTACTTC.

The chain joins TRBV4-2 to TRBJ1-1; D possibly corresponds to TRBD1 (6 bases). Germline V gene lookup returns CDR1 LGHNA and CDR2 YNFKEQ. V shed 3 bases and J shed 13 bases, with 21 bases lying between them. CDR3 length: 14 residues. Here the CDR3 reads CASSQDSGAPDGFF. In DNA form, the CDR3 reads TGTGCCAGCAGCCAGGACTCAGGGGCCCCCGACGGTTTCTTT.

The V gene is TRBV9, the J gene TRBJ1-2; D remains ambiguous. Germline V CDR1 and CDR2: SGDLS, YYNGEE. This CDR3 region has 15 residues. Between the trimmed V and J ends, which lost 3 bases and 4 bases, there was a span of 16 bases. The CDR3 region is CASSDSEAVLYGYTF. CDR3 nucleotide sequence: TGTGCCAGCAGCGATTCCGAGGCTGTTCTCTATGGCTACACCTTC.

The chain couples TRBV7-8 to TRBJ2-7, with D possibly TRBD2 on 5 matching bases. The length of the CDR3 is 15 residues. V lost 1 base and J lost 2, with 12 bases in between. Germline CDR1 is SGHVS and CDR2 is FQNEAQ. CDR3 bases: TGTGCCAGCAGCTTAGGGACCGGGGATACCTACGAGCAGTACTTC. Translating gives CASSLGTGDTYEQYF.

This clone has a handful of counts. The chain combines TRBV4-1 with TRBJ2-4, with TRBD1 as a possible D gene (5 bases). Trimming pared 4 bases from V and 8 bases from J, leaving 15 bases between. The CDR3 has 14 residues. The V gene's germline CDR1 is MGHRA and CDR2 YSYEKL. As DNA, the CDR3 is TGCGCCAGCAGCCGCGTTGGGGCGCTGGACATTCAGTACTTC. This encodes CASSRVGALDIQYF.

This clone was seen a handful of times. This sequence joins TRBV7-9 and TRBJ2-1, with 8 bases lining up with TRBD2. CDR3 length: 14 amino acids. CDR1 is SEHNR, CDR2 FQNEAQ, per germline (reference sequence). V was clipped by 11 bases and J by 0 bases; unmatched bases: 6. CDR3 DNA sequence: TGTGCCCAAACAGGGACTAGCTCCTACAATGAGCAGTTCTTC. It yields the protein CAQTGTSSYNEQFF.